The clone carrying this TCR beta chain appeared once. This entry belongs to a study of long-term antiretroviral therapy in people with HIV. Running of the v3.0 immunoSEQ assay took place at survey level. Sequencing was performed with immunoSEQ multiplex PCR; in TCRdb, only in-frame clones are kept and a portion is missing. The sample shows more than 20,000 clones, more than 70% of them seen only once. The V gene end was trimmed by 3 bases and the J gene end by 4 bases; junction bases not matched to a gene: 5. CDR3 length: 14 amino acids. The V gene's germline CDR1 is KGHSH and CDR2 LQKENI. The chain links TRBV18 to TRBJ1-2; 7 positions agree with TRBD1. Sequenced material: unsorted PBMCs, taken about 2.5 years after starting antiretroviral therapy. This sequence was found in a man in his forties with HIV. DNA for the CDR3: TGTGCCAGCTCACCGAGGGGACAGACCTATGGCTACACCTTC. Encoded protein: CASSPRGQTYGYTF.